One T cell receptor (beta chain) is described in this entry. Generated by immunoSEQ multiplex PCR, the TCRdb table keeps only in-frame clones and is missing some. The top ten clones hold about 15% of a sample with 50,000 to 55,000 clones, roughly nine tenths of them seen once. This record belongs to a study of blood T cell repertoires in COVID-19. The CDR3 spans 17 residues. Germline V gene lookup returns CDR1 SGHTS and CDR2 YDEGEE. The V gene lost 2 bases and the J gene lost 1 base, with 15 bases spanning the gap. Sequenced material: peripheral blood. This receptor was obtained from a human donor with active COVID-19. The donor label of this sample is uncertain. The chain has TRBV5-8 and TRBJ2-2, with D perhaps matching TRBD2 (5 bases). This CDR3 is CASSFTLVRGNTGELFF. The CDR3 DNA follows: TGTGCCAGCAGCTTCACACTGGTCCGGGGGAACACCGGGGAGCTGTTTTTT.